The 4 T cell receptor beta chains given below trace back to one sample, sequenced in a study of Ad26.COV2.S vaccination and SARS-CoV-2 variants. Clones were sequenced by immunoSEQ multiplex PCR, and TCRdb holds only the in-frame ones, with some missing. This table holds about 320,000 clones, around 84% found once. Treatment indicated: around 19 received Ad26.COV2.S at low or high dose, single or two shots; 5 received placebo; per-sample allocation not given. The samples date from day 63 after the first vaccine or placebo injection. Sequencing was performed on peripheral blood, taken in a trial of Ad26.COV2.S vaccine versus placebo. These receptors were taken from a person between 18 and 65 years old who received the Ad26.COV2.S COVID-19 vaccine or a placebo.

This clone was recorded once. The genes are TRBV30 and TRBJ2-6; tentatively, D is TRBD1 (6 bases). Per germline, CDR1 GTSNPN and CDR2 SVGIG (reference sequence). Trimming took off 2 bases at V and 3 bases at J, with 11 bases between the two ends. The CDR3 is 15 amino acids. Here the CDR3 reads CAWSLGGGGANVLTF. The DNA of the CDR3 is TGTGCCTGGAGTCTAGGGGGTGGTGGGGCCAACGTCCTGACTTTC.

The chain combines TRBV20-1 with TRBJ1-2; possibly TRBD1 for D (6 bases). This CDR3 is built from 13 residues. Trimming pared 3 bases from V and 4 bases from J, leaving 12 bases between. The V gene's germline CDR1 is DFQATT and CDR2 SNEGSKA (reference sequence). The CDR3 DNA is TGCAGTGCTAGTCCCGACAGGATCTATGGCTACACCTTC. Its protein product is CSASPDRIYGYTF.

This rearrangement joins TRBV25-1 to TRBJ1-3; 8 nucleotides line up with TRBD1. This CDR3 is 15 amino acids long. The V gene's germline CDR1 is MGHDK and CDR2 SYGVNS. Trimming took 0 bases from V and 4 from J; bases not matched to a gene: 2. The CDR3 DNA is TGTGCCAGCAGTGAATATGGGACAGGAGGAAACACCATATATTTT. This translates into CASSEYGTGGNTIYF.

The V call is TRBV12-3 or TRBV12-4, the J call TRBJ2-5, with D possibly matching TRBD1 (6 bases). The CDR3 is 12 residues long. The V end lost 3 bases, the J end lost 6 bases, and 8 bases lay between the germline ends. DNA for the CDR3: TGTGCCAGCAGTTTTGGACAGCAGACCCAGTACTTC. This sequence encodes CASSFGQQTQYF.